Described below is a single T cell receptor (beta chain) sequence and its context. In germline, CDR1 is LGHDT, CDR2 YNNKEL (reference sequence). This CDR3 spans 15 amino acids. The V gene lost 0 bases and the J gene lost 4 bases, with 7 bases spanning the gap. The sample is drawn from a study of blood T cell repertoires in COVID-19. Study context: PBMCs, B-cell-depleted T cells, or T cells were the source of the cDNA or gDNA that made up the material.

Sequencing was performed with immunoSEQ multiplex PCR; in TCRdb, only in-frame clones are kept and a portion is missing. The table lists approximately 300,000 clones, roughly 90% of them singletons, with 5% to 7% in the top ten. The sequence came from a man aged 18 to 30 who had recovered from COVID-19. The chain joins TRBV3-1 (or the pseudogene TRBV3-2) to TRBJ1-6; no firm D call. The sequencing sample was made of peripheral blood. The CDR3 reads CASSQDTHYNSPLHF. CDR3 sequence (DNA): TGTGCCAGCAGCCAAGATACACATTATAATTCACCCCTCCACTTT.